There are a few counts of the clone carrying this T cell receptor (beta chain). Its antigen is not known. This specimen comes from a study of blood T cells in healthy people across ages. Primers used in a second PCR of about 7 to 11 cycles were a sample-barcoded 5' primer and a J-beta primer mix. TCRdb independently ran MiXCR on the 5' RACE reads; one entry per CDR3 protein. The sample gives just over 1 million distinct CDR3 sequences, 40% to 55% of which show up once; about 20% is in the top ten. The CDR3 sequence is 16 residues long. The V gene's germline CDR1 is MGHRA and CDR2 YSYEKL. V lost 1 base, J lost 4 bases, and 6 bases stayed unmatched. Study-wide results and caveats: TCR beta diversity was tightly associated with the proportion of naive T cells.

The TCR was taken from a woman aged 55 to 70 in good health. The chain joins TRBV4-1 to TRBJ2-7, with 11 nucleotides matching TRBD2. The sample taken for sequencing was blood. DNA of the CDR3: TGCGCCAGCAGCCAAGTTGAGGGGACTAGCGGTTACGAGCAGTACTTC. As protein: CASSQVEGTSGYEQYF.